This TCR beta chain is drawn from a study of blood T cell repertoires in COVID-19. On the study more broadly: Nucleic acid was either cDNA or gDNA, and it came from T cells, B-cell-depleted T cells, or PBMCs.

With V trimmed by 2 bases and J by 4 bases, 5 bases remained unmatched. CDR1 MNHEY and CDR2 SMNVEV come from the germline V gene (reference sequence). The length of the CDR3 is 15 residues. Repertoires were generated with immunoSEQ multiplex PCR, while TCRdb's copy carries only in-frame clones and drops some. The sample has about 240,000 clones, approximately 86% seen once. The chain has TRBV27 and TRBJ2-7; 10 nucleotides align to TRBD2. Source material: peripheral blood. The TCR comes from a man aged 55-75 years who had recovered from COVID-19. The CDR3 DNA reads as TGTGCCAGCAGTTTACAAGCGGGGGGGCTTTACGAGCAGTACTTC. This translates into CASSLQAGGLYEQYF.